This T cell receptor (beta chain) was captured by sequencing in a study of neurological immune-mediated disorders. Trimming stripped 6 bases from V and 0 bases from J, with 14 bases between. This CDR3 spans 15 amino acids. Germline CDR1 and CDR2: MNHEY and SMNVEV (reference sequence). In TCRdb, the 5' RACE reads were re-called with MiXCR into one record per CDR3 protein. The sample consists of about 95,000 distinct CDR3 sequences, around 3.3% of them appearing once. This clonotype showed up many times. This clonotype was sampled from a woman younger than 30 with multiple sclerosis. Sequenced input: PBMCs. V gene TRBV27 combines with J gene TRBJ1-2; D possibly corresponds to TRBD1 (6 bases). CDR3 residues: CASRLTGGPNYGYTF. The CDR3 DNA reads TGTGCCAGCAGATTGACAGGAGGACCTAACTATGGCTACACCTTC.